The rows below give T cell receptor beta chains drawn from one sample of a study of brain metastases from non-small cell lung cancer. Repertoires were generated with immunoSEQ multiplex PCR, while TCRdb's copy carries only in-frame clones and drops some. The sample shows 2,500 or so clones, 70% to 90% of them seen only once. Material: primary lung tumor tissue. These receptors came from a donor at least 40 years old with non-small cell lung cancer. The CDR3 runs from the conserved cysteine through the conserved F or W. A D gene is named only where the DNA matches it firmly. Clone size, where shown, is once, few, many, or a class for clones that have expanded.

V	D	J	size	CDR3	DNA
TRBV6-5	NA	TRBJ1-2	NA	CASSYRGAGYTF	TGCGCCAGCAGTTACCGGGGGGCTGGCTACACCTTC
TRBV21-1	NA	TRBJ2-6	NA	CASSKEGSSGANVLTF	TGTGCCAGCAGCAAAGAAGGGAGCTCTGGGGCCAACGTCCTGACTTTC
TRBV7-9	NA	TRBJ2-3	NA	CASSSGWGGDTQYF	TGTGCCAGCAGCTCAGGGTGGGGTGGGGATACGCAGTATTTT
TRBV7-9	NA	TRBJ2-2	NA	CASSLAETEELFF	TGTGCCAGCAGCTTAGCGGAGACCGAGGAGCTGTTTTTT
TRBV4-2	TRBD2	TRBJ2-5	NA	CASSREAAGGPGETQYF	TGTGCCAGCAGCCGGGAGGCAGCGGGGGGGCCCGGTGAGACCCAGTACTTC
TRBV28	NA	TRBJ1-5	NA	CASSLSRPWDSNQPQHF	TGTGCCAGCAGTTTATCAAGACCCTGGGATAGCAATCAGCCCCAGCATTTT
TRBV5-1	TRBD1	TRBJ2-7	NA	CASSPGQGFNEQYF	TGCGCCAGCAGCCCGGGACAGGGGTTCAACGAGCAGTACTTC
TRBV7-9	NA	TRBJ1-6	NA	CASSSTTGTLRSPLHF	TGTGCCAGCAGCTCAACCACCGGGACATTGAGATCACCCCTCCACTTT
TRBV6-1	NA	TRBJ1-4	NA	CASSETPGTGEKLFF	TGTGCCAGCAGTGAGACGCCTGGGACGGGTGAAAAACTGTTTTTT
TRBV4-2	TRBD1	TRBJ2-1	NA	CASSQGSGTGVYNEQFF	TGTGCCAGCAGCCAAGGATCAGGGACAGGGGTTTACAATGAGCAGTTCTTC
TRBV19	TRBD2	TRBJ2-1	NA	CASSMASGSDEQFF	TGTGCCAGTAGTATGGCTAGCGGGAGCGATGAGCAGTTCTTC
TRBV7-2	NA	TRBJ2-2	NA	CASSLGVSGELFF	TGTGCCAGCAGCTTAGGGGTGAGCGGGGAGCTGTTTTTT
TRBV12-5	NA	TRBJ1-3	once	CASGLRGNTIYF	TGTGCTAGTGGTTTGCGGGGAAACACCATATATTTT
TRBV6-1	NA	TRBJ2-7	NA	CASSEEGGYEQYF	TGTGCCAGCAGTGAGGAGGGCGGCTACGAGCAGTACTTC
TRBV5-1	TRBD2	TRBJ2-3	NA	CASSTRDYIDTQYF	TGCGCCAGCAGCACCCGGGACTACATAGATACGCAGTATTTT
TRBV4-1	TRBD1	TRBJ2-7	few	CASSPGNRDRDYEQYF	TGCGCCAGCAGCCCGGGGAATAGGGACAGGGACTACGAGCAGTACTTC
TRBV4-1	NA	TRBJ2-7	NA	CASSKTGNYYEQYF	TGCGCCAGCAGCAAAACCGGAAATTACTACGAGCAGTACTTC
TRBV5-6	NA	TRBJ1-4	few	CASSPILDEKLFF	TGTGCCAGCAGCCCGATACTGGATGAAAAACTGTTTTTT
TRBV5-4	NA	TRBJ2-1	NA	CASSSPLFSNEQFF	TGTGCCAGCAGCTCCCCCTTGTTTTCGAATGAGCAGTTCTTC
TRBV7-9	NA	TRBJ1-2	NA	CANSLPRTTDLYNYGYTF	TGTGCCAACAGCTTACCCCGGACGACCGACTTATATAACTATGGCTACACCTTC
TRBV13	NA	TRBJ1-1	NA	CASSLIGAGGTEAFF	TGTGCCAGCAGCTTAATCGGAGCTGGGGGCACTGAAGCTTTCTTT
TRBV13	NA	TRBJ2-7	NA	CASSQQRSEQYF	TGTGCCAGCAGCCAACAGCGTAGCGAGCAGTACTTC
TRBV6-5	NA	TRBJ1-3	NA	CASSPTVPSGNTIYF	TGTGCCAGCAGTCCCACCGTCCCCTCTGGAAACACCATATATTTT
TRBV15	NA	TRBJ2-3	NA	CATSSDRSRTDTQYF	TGTGCCACCAGCAGCGACAGGTCCCGCACAGATACGCAGTATTTT
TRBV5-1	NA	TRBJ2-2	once	CASSLMASHRGNTGELFF	TGCGCCAGCAGCTTGATGGCCAGTCACCGGGGGAACACCGGGGAGCTGTTTTTT
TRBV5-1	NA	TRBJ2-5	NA	CASSLAQGTQETQYF	TGCGCCAGCAGCTTGGCACAGGGTACTCAAGAGACCCAGTACTTC
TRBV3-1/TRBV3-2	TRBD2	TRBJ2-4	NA	CASSQGTAGGNIQYF	TGTGCCAGCAGCCAAGGGACCGCCGGGGGGAACATTCAGTACTTC
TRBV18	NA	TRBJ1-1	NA	CASSPLDTAEAFF	TGTGCCAGCTCACCACTCGACACCGCTGAAGCTTTCTTT
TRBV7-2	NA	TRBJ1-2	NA	CASSSYPNYGYTF	TGTGCCAGCAGCTCGTACCCTAACTATGGCTACACCTTT
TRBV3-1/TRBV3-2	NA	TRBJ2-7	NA	CASSQTGRSHEQYF	TGTGCCAGCAGCCAAACGGGACGATCCCACGAGCAGTACTTC
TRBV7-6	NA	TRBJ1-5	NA	CASSLAVGFDQPQHF	TGTGCCAGCAGCTTAGCGGTAGGGTTCGATCAGCCCCAGCATTTT
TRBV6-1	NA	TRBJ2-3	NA	CASSETGTDTQYF	TGTGCCAGCAGTGAAACGGGCACAGATACGCAGTATTTT
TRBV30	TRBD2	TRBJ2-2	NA	CAWMGEGNTGELFF	TGTGCCTGGATGGGGGAGGGGAACACCGGGGAGCTGTTTTTT
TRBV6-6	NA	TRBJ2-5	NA	CASSYDSLDPETQYF	TGTGCCAGCAGTTACGATTCACTCGACCCAGAGACCCAGTACTTC
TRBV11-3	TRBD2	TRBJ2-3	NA	CASSLFSGGTDTQYF	TGTGCCAGCAGCTTATTTAGCGGGGGCACAGATACGCAGTATTTT
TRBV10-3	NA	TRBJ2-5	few	CAMGDPQETQYF	TGTGCCATGGGTGACCCACAAGAGACCCAGTACTTC
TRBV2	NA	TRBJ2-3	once	CASSVRQVTDTQYF	TGTGCCAGCAGTGTTCGACAGGTCACAGATACGCAGTATTTT
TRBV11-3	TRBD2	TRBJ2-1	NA	CASVGRASNEQFF	TGTGCCAGCGTCGGGAGGGCCTCCAATGAGCAGTTCTTC
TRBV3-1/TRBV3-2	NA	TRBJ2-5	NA	CASSQAQGQVETQYF	TGTGCCAGCAGTCAAGCGCAGGGGCAAGTGGAGACCCAGTACTTC
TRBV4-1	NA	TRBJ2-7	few	CASSQDLGYEQYF	TGCGCCAGCAGCCAAGATTTGGGGTACGAGCAGTACTTC
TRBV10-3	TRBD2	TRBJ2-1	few	CAISESRAGAGNEQFF	TGTGCCATCAGTGAGTCGAGAGCGGGAGCTGGTAATGAGCAGTTCTTC
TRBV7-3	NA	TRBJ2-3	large	CASSLSVSPDTQYF	TGTGCCAGCAGCTTAAGTGTTAGTCCAGATACGCAGTATTTT
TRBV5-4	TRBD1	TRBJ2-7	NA	CASSPGTGIYEQYF	TGTGCCAGCAGCCCCGGGACAGGGATCTACGAGCAGTACTTC
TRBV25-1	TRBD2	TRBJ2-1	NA	CASSELAGLDHNEQFF	TGTGCCAGCAGTGAATTGGCGGGACTAGATCACAATGAGCAGTTCTTC
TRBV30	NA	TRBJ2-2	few	CAWNQVTGELFF	TGTGCCTGGAACCAAGTCACCGGGGAGCTGTTTTTT
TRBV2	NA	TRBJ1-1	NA	CASRIQATNTEAFF	TGTGCCAGCAGGATACAAGCTACAAATACTGAAGCTTTCTTT
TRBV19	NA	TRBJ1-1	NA	CASRIHDRPEAFF	TGTGCCAGTAGAATACACGATCGGCCTGAAGCTTTCTTT
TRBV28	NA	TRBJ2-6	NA	CASSSVVERYVSGANVLTF	TGTGCCAGCAGTTCTGTGGTCGAGCGGTACGTCTCTGGGGCCAACGTCCTGACTTTC